The clone carrying this T cell receptor (beta chain) has a handful of counts. TCRdb keeps only in-frame clones here, not all; method: immunoSEQ multiplex PCR. The sample holds 100,000 or so clones, roughly 81% seen once. The data belong to a study of blood T cell repertoires in COVID-19. About the research overall: PBMCs, B-cell-depleted T cells, or T cells were the source of the cDNA or gDNA that made up the material.

Trimming pared 5 bases from V and 0 bases from J, leaving 11 bases between. The CDR3 is 15 amino acids. Per the germline V gene, CDR1 is LNHDA and CDR2 is SQIVND (reference sequence). The TCR originated in a woman aged 70 to 79 with acute or convalescent COVID-19. The sample comprised peripheral blood. This chain uses TRBV19 with TRBJ1-3; no clear D gene. DNA of the CDR3: TGTGCCAGTAGTTGGCAGGAAAACTCTGGAAACACCATATATTTT. It codes for CASSWQENSGNTIYF.